This T cell receptor (beta chain) was recovered during a study of blood T cells in healthy people across ages. The use of a sample-barcoded 5' primer and a J-beta primer mix characterized a second PCR of roughly 6 to 11 cycles. Using its own MiXCR run on the 5' RACE reads, TCRdb lists one record per CDR3 protein. The sample lists under 2 million distinct CDR3 sequences; roughly a third were seen once. Germline V lookup: CDR1 LNHDA, CDR2 SQIVND (reference sequence). The CDR3 extends over 13 amino acids. V gave up 8 bases and J gave up 5 bases; unmatched junction bases: 7. To note about this clonotype: What it binds is unknown.

Study findings and constraints: Naive T cell percentage and TCR beta diversity correlated strongly.

Specimen: blood. V usage is TRBV19 and J usage is TRBJ1-2; TRBD1 matches at 8 bases. The receptor comes from a woman under 40 in good health. CDR3 sequence (DNA): TGTGCCAGTTCGACAGGGGAACTTTATGGCTACACCTTC. Translated: CASSTGELYGYTF.